This T cell receptor (beta chain) was retrieved from a study of HIV-infected patients and healthy controls. Study as a whole: By the second bleed, viral load was undetectable in about 75% of the 16 patients.

Alpha and beta constant-region primers primed reverse transcription of around 550 ng RNA. Separate chain-specific third strand synthesis with multiplexing indices produced the alpha and beta libraries. A single primer pair per chain amplified all rearrangements, with per-molecule barcodes. The SP2 site served as the priming point for second strand synthesis. TCRdb reprocessed the 5' RACE reads via MiXCR and lists one record per CDR3 protein. The sample has about 5,500 distinct CDR3 sequences; around 8.6% are singletons. The CDR3 is 17 residues long. V was clipped by 2 bases and J by 4 bases, with 21 bases between them. Germline assignment: CDR1 SGHNT and CDR2 YYREEE (reference sequence). This clonotype occurred many times. Whole blood was used without fractionation, so all unsorted peripheral T cells were included.

The rearrangement links TRBV5-4 to TRBJ2-5; perhaps TRBD2 as D (7 bases). The sequencing used blood, collected before antiretroviral therapy. The clonotype comes from an adult with HIV infection. CDR3 nucleotide sequence: TGTGCCAGCAGCTTTGAAGGGGGGGGGCTGGAGCGAGAGACCCAGTACTTC. The encoded protein is CASSFEGGGLERETQYF.